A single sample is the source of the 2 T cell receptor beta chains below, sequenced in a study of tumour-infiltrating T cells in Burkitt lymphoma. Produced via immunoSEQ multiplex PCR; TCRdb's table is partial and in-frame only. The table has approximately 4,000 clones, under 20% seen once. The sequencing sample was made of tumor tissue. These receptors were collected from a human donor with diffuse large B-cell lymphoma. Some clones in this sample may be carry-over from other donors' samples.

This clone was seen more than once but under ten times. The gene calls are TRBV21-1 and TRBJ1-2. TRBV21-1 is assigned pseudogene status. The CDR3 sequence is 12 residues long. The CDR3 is CASSQGGRGYTF. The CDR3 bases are TGTGCCAGCAGTCAAGGAGGGCGCGGCTACACCTTC.

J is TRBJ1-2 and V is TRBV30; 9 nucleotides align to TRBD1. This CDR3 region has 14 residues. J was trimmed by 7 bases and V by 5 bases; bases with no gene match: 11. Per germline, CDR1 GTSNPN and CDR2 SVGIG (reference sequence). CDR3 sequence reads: CAWSPPTGGAGYTF. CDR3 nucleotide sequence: TGTGCCTGGTCCCCCCCCACAGGGGGCGCTGGCTACACCTTC. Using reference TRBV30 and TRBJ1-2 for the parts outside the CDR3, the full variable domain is SQTIHQWPATLVQPVGSPLSLECTVEGTSNPNLYWYRQAAGRGLQLLFYSVGIGQISSEVPQNLSASRPQDRQFILSSKKLLLSDSGFYLCAWSPPTGGAGYTFGSGTRLTVV.